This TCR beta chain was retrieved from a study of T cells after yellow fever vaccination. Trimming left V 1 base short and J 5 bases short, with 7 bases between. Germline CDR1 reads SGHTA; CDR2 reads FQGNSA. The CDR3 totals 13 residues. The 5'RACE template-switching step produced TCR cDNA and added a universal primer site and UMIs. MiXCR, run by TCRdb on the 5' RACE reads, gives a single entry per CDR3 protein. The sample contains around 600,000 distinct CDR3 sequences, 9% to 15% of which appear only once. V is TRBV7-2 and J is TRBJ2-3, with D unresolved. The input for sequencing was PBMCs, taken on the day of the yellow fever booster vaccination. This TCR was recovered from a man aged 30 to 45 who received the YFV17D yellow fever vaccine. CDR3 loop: CASSLEQEDTQYF. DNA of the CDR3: TGTGCCAGCAGCTTAGAGCAAGAAGATACGCAGTATTTT.